This record concerns one TCR beta chain sequence. The V and J ends lost 0 bases and 4 bases, in that order; junction bases with no gene match: 11. The CDR3 covers 18 residues. CDR1 is SGHRS and CDR2 is YFSETQ in the germline V gene. This entry belongs to a study of CD8 T cells in Susac syndrome. TEMRA cells were enriched by FACS, while CD8+ and CD4+ T cells were obtained through a negative isolation that was performed magnetically. cDNA came from approximately 0.5 to 1 ug RNA primed by random hexamers. Across 54 Vbeta and 13 Jbeta, TCR beta CDR3 was amplified with immunoSEQ multiplex PCR. A single record per CDR3 protein comes from TCRdb applying MiXCR to the immunoSEQ multiplex PCR reads. This table holds about 90,000 distinct CDR3 sequences, roughly 91% found once.

Sequences were obtained from CD8+ T cells from PBMCs. The chain links TRBV5-1 to TRBJ2-1; TRBD1 matches at 9 bases. This TCR came from a human donor in good health. The CDR3 reads CASSLVQGGTGKYNEQFF. CDR3 bases: TGCGCCAGCAGCTTGGTTCAGGGCGGGACAGGGAAATACAATGAGCAGTTCTTC.